Each of the 16 T cell receptor beta chains below was sequenced from the same sample in a study of CD8 T cells in Susac syndrome. The authors reverse transcribed roughly 0.5 to 1 ug RNA with random hexamers. TCRdb used MiXCR to reprocess the immunoSEQ multiplex PCR reads, holding one entry per CDR3 protein. The sample comprises roughly 180,000 distinct CDR3 sequences, roughly 94% of which are singletons, and 0.099% rests with the top ten. Sequencing used CD4+ T cells from PBMCs. These receptor sequences come from a human donor with Susac syndrome.

This chain joins TRBV6-2 or TRBV6-3 and TRBJ2-7; possible D gene TRBD1, 6 bases. The CDR3 is 14 residues long. Trimming pared 4 bases from V and 6 bases from J, leaving 16 bases between. Germline-derived CDR1 and CDR2 are MNHEY and SVGEGT. The CDR3 DNA is TGTGCCAGCAGTTCCCAATACAGGGAATCCGAGCAGTACTTC. Protein: CASSSQYRESEQYF.

V usage is TRBV4-1 and J usage is TRBJ1-1; D is undetermined. CDR1 is MGHRA and CDR2 is YSYEKL in the germline V gene. The CDR3 covers 13 residues. Trimming cost V 1 base and J 5 bases, with 8 bases left between them. The CDR3, as DNA: TGCGCCAGCAGCCAAGGTCTAGGGACTGAAGCTTTCTTT. Its protein is CASSQGLGTEAFF.

The chain is built from TRBV6-1 and TRBJ2-7; 7 bases fit TRBD2. This CDR3 is 15 amino acids long. J was trimmed by 6 bases and V by 3 bases; bases with no gene match: 11. Germline V gene data show CDR1 as MNHNS and CDR2 as SASEGT. CDR3 in amino acids: CASSEIAGEGTEQYF. DNA for the CDR3: TGTGCCAGCAGTGAGATCGCGGGAGAGGGGACCGAGCAGTACTTC.

The chain joins TRBV7-2 to TRBJ2-5; D perhaps matches TRBD1 (6 bases). The length of the CDR3 is 14 residues. Trimming shortened V by 0 bases and J by 5 bases, and 10 bases separated the two germline ends. CDR1 SGHTA and CDR2 FQGNSA come from the germline V gene. CDR3 protein: CASSLALTGETQYF. CDR3 nucleotide sequence: TGTGCCAGCAGCTTAGCGCTTACAGGGGAGACCCAGTACTTC. Looking up the rest from reference TRBV7-2 and TRBJ2-5 gives the full variable domain: GAGVSQSPSNKVTEKGKDVELRCDPISGHTALYWYRQSLGQGLEFLIYFQGNSAPDKSGLPSDRFSAERTGGSVSTLTIQRTQQEDSAVYLCASSLALTGETQYFGPGTRLLVL.

The V gene is TRBV11-2, the J gene TRBJ2-1, with D possibly being TRBD2 (6 bases). The germline V gene has CDR1 SGHAT and CDR2 FQNNGV. The V end was cut by 1 base, the J end by 7 bases, with 14 bases between. This CDR3 contains 15 residues. The CDR3 bases are TGTGCCAGCAGCTTAGTAACGGGGGTTGCGAATGAGCAGTTCTTC. Translation gives CASSLVTGVANEQFF.

The chain links TRBV3-1 to TRBJ2-7; the D gene is possibly TRBD1 (6 bases). The CDR3 covers 14 residues. V lost 2 bases, J lost 0 bases, and 8 bases lay in between. CDR1 and CDR2 (germline): LGHDT, YNNKEL (reference sequence). The CDR3 DNA reads TGTGCCAGCAGCCAAACGACAGGCTCCTACGAGCAGTACTTC. Translating it yields CASSQTTGSYEQYF.

This clonotype was recorded once. The chain joins TRBV29-1 to TRBJ1-3; D is undetermined. The V gene lost 0 bases and the J gene lost 2 bases, with 8 bases spanning the gap. Germline-derived CDR1 and CDR2 are SQVTM and ANQGSEA. The CDR3 length is 14 residues. The CDR3 loop is CSVEDQTAGNTIYF. DNA for the CDR3: TGCAGCGTTGAAGATCAAACAGCTGGAAACACCATATATTTT.

The J gene is TRBJ1-1, the V gene TRBV18; D uncertain. CDR1 is KGHSH and CDR2 is LQKENI in the germline V gene. This CDR3 contains 13 residues. With 2 bases removed from V and 7 bases from J, the gap between germline ends came to 11 bases. This CDR3 is CASSPVRENEAFF. The CDR3, as DNA: TGTGCCAGCTCACCAGTTAGGGAAAATGAAGCTTTCTTT.

The chain couples TRBV20-1 to TRBJ2-7, with unresolved D. V lost 6 bases, J lost 4 bases, and 10 bases lay in between. This CDR3 contains 11 residues. Germline values: CDR1 DFQATT, CDR2 SNEGSKA (reference sequence). CDR3 sequence reads: CSAGSEYEQYF. In DNA form, the CDR3 reads TGCAGTGCAGGATCGGAATACGAGCAGTACTTC.

The rearrangement uses TRBV15 and TRBJ2-1; 10 bases are shared with TRBD2. This CDR3 has 16 residues. The junction had 5 bases not matched to a gene; V was cut back by 1 base and J by 5 bases. Per germline, CDR1 LNHNV and CDR2 YYDKDF (reference sequence). CDR3: CATSRVRLAGDNEQFF. In DNA form, the CDR3 reads TGTGCCACCAGCAGAGTGCGTCTAGCGGGAGACAATGAGCAGTTCTTC. The variable domain in full, completed from reference TRBV15 and TRBJ2-1, reads DAMVIQNPRYQVTQFGKPVTLSCSQTLNHNVMYWYQQKSSQAPKLLFHYYDKDFNNEADTPDNFQSRRPNTSFCFLDIRSPGLGDTAMYLCATSRVRLAGDNEQFFGPGTRLTVL.

V is TRBV5-4 and J is TRBJ1-2, with 7 bases that match TRBD1. The germline CDR1 and CDR2 sequences are SGHNT and YYREEE (reference sequence). J gave up 5 bases and V 7 bases, and 5 bases lay outside the gene matches. The CDR3 is made up of 12 amino acids. The CDR3: CASAGTVYGYTF. The CDR3 DNA follows: TGTGCCAGCGCAGGGACAGTTTATGGCTACACCTTC.

V gene TRBV7-2 combines with J gene TRBJ2-3; no clear D gene. Looked up from germline, CDR1 is SGHTA and CDR2 is FQGNSA. The CDR3 sequence is 14 residues long. The V end was cut by 5 bases, the J end by 0 bases, with 9 bases between. CDR3 in DNA: TGTGCCAGCAGCCGGGTTGCTAGCACAGATACGCAGTATTTT. This codes for CASSRVASTDTQYF.

V is TRBV30 and J is TRBJ1-1, with no clear D. The germline V gene encodes CDR1 GTSNPN and CDR2 SVGIG (reference sequence). Trimming stripped 0 bases from V and 1 base from J, with 6 bases between. This CDR3 is 13 amino acids long. The CDR3 DNA reads as TGTGCCTGGAGTGTACGATGGAACACTGAAGCTTTCTTT. It yields the protein CAWSVRWNTEAFF. The full variable domain, its missing parts supplied by reference TRBV30 and TRBJ1-1, is SQTIHQWPATLVQPVGSPLSLECTVEGTSNPNLYWYRQAAGRGLQLLFYSVGIGQISSEVPQNLSASRPQDRQFILSSKKLLLSDSGFYLCAWSVRWNTEAFFGQGTRLTVV.

This sequence joins TRBV12-3 or TRBV12-4 and TRBJ2-3; tentatively, D is TRBD1 (5 bases). The CDR3 runs 15 residues. The V end lost 3 bases, the J end lost 0 bases, and 10 bases lay between the germline ends. CDR3 amino acids: CASSFRQISTDTQYF. CDR3 in DNA: TGTGCCAGCAGTTTCAGACAGATTAGCACAGATACGCAGTATTTT.

The chain joins TRBV28 to TRBJ1-5; 7 nucleotides agree with TRBD1. J was trimmed by 0 bases and V by 5 bases; bases with no gene match: 10. This CDR3 comprises 17 residues. The germline V gene has CDR1 MDHEN and CDR2 SYDVKM. The CDR3 loop reads CASSGVFGQASNQPQHF. For the CDR3, the DNA is TGTGCCAGCAGTGGGGTGTTCGGACAGGCTAGCAATCAGCCCCAGCATTTT.

V gene TRBV27 combines with J gene TRBJ2-7; D perhaps matches TRBD1 (6 bases). Looked up from germline, CDR1 is MNHEY and CDR2 is SMNVEV (reference sequence). The CDR3 consists of 13 residues. Trimming stripped 8 bases from V and 5 bases from J, with 16 bases between. The CDR3 sequence is CASYPGRGNEQYF. The DNA for the CDR3 is TGTGCCAGCTACCCCGGCAGGGGAAACGAGCAGTACTTC.